These 10 T cell receptor beta chains share one sample of origin, sequenced in a study of blood T cell repertoires in COVID-19. Sequencing used immunoSEQ multiplex PCR; TCRdb keeps in-frame clones, though not all of them. Altogether about 200,000 clones are present, 78% being singletons, with the ten largest covering approximately 3%. Sample: peripheral blood. The source of these receptors is a woman aged 80 or over with active or convalescent COVID-19.

This clone was seen a handful of times. J is TRBJ1-5 and V is TRBV6-4; D remains unclear. V was trimmed by 2 bases and J by 14 bases, leaving 4 bases between them. Germline V lookup: CDR1 MRHNA, CDR2 SNTAGT. The CDR3 runs 9 residues. The CDR3 reads CASSDPEHF. For the CDR3, the DNA is TGTGCCAGCAGTGACCCGGAGCATTTT.

The J gene is TRBJ2-5, the V gene TRBV6-5; 7 nucleotides align to TRBD1. V was clipped by 8 bases and J by 4 bases; unmatched bases: 4. The germline gives CDR1 MNHEY, CDR2 SVGAGI. The CDR3 sequence is 12 residues long. CDR3 nucleotide sequence: TGTGCCAGCGAGACAGGGCTAGAGACCCAGTACTTC. This gives the protein CASETGLETQYF.

This chain links TRBV7-6 with TRBJ2-1; D ambiguous. The CDR3 runs 14 residues. The germline V gene has CDR1 SGHVS and CDR2 FNYEAQ. The V gene lost 1 base and the J gene lost 2 bases, with 6 bases spanning the gap. The DNA of the CDR3 is TGTGCCAGCAGCTTAGTGGCAGCCTACAATGAGCAGTTCTTC. Translating it yields CASSLVAAYNEQFF. The variable domain in full, completed from reference TRBV7-6 and TRBJ2-1, reads GAGVSQSPRYKVTKRGQDVALRCDPISGHVSLYWYRQALGQGPEFLTYFNYEAQQDKSGLPNDRFSAERPEGSISTLTIQRTEQRDSAMYRCASSLVAAYNEQFFGPGTRLTVL.

The CDR3 DNA reads TGTGCCAGCAGCGTAGAACCTAGCGGGGGGCCCTTTCAAGAGACCCAGTACTTC. Translation gives CASSVEPSGGPFQETQYF. V usage is TRBV9 and J usage is TRBJ2-5; 11 bases line up with TRBD2. Germline V gene sequence: CDR1 SGDLS, CDR2 YYNGEE. Trimming took 0 bases from V and 2 from J; bases not matched to a gene: 9. This CDR3 spans 18 amino acids.

This clone was detected only once. The J gene is TRBJ2-7, the V gene TRBV9; 7 nucleotides align to TRBD1. The V gene's germline CDR1 is SGDLS and CDR2 YYNGEE. This CDR3 has 13 amino acids. V dropped 4 bases and J dropped 3; count of bases not matched to a gene: 4. The CDR3: CASSPGGDYEQYF. The CDR3 region has the DNA TGTGCCAGCAGCCCAGGGGGAGACTACGAGCAGTACTTC. Full variable domain (remainder filled in from reference TRBV9 and TRBJ2-7): DSGVTQTPKHLITATGQRVTLRCSPRSGDLSVYWYQQSLDQGLQFLIQYYNGEERAKGNILERFSAQQFPDLHSELNLSSLELGDSALYFCASSPGGDYEQYFGPGTRLTVT.

This rearrangement joins TRBV24-1 to TRBJ2-1, with D possibly being TRBD2 (5 bases). V lost 5 bases and J 8 bases, leaving 6 bases between the germline ends. Germline V gene lookup returns CDR1 KGHDR and CDR2 SFDVKD. CDR3 length: 11 residues. CDR3 coding DNA: TGTGCCACCAGTGGAGGGCATGAGCAGTTCTTC. Translation gives CATSGGHEQFF.

The chain uses TRBV7-2 and TRBJ1-5; TRBD1 is a possible D gene (5 bases). The CDR3 covers 19 residues. The V gene's germline CDR1 is SGHTA and CDR2 FQGNSA. The V end lost 2 bases, the J end lost 6 bases, and 26 bases lay between the germline ends. The CDR3 DNA is TGTGCCAGCAGCTTAAACAATCTGCCGGGAGGGGAGTGGGGTCAGCCCCAGCATTTT. Translated: CASSLNNLPGGEWGQPQHF. Drawing the rest from reference TRBV7-2 and TRBJ1-5, the complete variable domain is GAGVSQSPSNKVTEKGKDVELRCDPISGHTALYWYRQSLGQGLEFLIYFQGNSAPDKSGLPSDRFSAERTGGSVSTLTIQRTQQEDSAVYLCASSLNNLPGGEWGQPQHFGDGTRLSIL.

This clone turned up a few times. The V call is TRBV5-1, the J call TRBJ1-4; a weak D match, TRBD1 (6 bases). The CDR3 totals 16 residues. Germline CDR1 is SGHRS and CDR2 is YFSETQ. V was trimmed by 0 bases and J by 4 bases, leaving 13 bases between them. The CDR3 coding sequence is TGCGCCAGCAGCTTGGCCGGGGGGCCAGGTAATGAAAAACTGTTTTTT. Protein: CASSLAGGPGNEKLFF.

This chain links TRBV9 with TRBJ2-3; 8 bases fit TRBD1. The CDR3 runs to 17 residues. V dropped 4 bases and J dropped 2; count of bases not matched to a gene: 12. CDR1 and CDR2 (germline): SGDLS, YYNGEE. Here the CDR3 DNA reads TGTGCCAGCAGCCTCAGACAGGGGCCCCCCCTCACAGATACGCAGTATTTT. This sequence encodes CASSLRQGPPLTDTQYF.

This chain's CDR3 is CASSVPGQGREKLFF. CDR3 in DNA: TGTGCCAGCAGTGTCCCCGGACAGGGTCGGGAAAAACTGTTTTTT. This chain links TRBV28 with TRBJ1-4, with 8 bases aligning to TRBD1. Trimming at V came to 5 bases and at J to 8 bases, leaving 10 bases not matched to a gene. CDR3 length equals 15 residues. Germline CDR1 is MDHEN and CDR2 is SYDVKM.